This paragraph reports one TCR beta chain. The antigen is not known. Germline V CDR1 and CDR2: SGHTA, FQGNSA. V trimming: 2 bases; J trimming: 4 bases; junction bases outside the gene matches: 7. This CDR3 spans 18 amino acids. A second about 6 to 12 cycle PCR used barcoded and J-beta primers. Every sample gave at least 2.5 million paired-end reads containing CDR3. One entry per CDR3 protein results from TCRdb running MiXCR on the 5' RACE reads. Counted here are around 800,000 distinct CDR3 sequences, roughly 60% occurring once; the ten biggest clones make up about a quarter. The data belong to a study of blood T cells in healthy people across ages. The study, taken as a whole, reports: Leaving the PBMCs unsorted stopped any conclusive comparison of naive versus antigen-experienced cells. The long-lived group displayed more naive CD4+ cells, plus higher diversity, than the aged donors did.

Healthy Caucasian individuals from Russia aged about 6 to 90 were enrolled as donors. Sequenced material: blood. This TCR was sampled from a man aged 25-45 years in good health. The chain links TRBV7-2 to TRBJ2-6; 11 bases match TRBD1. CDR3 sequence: CASSLYGQGASGANVLTF. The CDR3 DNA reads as TGTGCCAGCAGCTTATACGGACAGGGGGCGTCCGGGGCCAACGTCCTGACTTTC.